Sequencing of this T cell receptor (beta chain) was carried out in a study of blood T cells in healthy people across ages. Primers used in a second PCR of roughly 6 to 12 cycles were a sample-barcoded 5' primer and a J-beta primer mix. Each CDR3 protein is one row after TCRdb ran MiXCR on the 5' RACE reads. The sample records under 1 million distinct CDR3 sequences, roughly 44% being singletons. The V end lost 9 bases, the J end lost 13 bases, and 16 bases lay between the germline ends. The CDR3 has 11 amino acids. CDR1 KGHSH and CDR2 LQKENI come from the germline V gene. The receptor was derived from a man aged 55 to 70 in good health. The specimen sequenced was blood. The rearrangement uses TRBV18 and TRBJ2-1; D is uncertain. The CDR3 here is CASSVAETQFF. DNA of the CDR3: TGTGCCAGTTCAGTTGCAGAGACCCAGTTCTTC.